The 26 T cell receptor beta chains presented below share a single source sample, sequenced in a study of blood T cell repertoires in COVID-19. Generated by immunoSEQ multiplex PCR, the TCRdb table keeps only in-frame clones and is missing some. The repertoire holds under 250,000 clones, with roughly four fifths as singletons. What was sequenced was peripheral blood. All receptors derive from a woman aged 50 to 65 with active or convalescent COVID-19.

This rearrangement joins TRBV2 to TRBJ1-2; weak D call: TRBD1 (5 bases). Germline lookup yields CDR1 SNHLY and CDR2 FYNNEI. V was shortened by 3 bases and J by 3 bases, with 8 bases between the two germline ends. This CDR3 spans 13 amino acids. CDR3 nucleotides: TGTGCCAGCAGTGACCAGGGCCACTATGGCTACACCTTC. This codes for CASSDQGHYGYTF.

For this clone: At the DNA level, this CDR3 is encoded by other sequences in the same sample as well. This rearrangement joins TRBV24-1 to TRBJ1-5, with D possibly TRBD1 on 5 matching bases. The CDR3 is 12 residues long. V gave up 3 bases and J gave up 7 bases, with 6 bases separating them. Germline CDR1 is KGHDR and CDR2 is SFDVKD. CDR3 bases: TGTGCCACCAGTGATCCAGGGCAGCCCCAGCATTTT. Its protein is CATSDPGQPQHF.

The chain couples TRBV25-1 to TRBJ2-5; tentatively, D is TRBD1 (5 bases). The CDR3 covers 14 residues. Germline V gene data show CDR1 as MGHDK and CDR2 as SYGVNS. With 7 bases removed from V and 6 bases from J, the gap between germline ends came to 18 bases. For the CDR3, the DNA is TGTGCCAGCACTGACCCAGGGATTTTAAAGACCCAGTACTTC. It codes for CASTDPGILKTQYF.

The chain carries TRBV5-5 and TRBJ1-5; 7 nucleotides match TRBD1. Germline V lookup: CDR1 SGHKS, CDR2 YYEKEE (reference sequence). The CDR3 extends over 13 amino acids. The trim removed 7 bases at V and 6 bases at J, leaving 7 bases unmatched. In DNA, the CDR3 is TGTGCCAGCGGGGATGGGACAGTTCAGCCCCAGCATTTT. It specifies CASGDGTVQPQHF.

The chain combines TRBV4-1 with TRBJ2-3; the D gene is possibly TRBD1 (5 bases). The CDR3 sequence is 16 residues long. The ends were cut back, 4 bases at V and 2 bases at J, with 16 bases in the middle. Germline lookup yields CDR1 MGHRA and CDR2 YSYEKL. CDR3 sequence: CASSRQGVGLTDTQYF. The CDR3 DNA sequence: TGCGCCAGCAGCCGACAAGGGGTGGGGCTCACAGATACGCAGTATTTT.

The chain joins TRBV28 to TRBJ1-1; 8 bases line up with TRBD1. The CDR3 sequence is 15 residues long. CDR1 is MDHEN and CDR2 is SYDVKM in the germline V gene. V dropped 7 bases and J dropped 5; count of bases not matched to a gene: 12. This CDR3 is CASTVVGQGLTEAFF. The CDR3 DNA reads TGTGCCAGCACCGTGGTCGGACAGGGCCTAACTGAAGCTTTCTTT.

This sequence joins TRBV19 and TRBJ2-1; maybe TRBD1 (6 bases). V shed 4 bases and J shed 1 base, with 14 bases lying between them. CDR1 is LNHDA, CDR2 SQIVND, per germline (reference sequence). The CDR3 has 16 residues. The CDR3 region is CASSTIRGNSYNEQFF. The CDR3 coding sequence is TGTGCCAGTAGTACTATCAGGGGAAATTCCTACAATGAGCAGTTCTTC. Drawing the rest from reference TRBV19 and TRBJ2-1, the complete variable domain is DGGITQSPKYLFRKEGQNVTLSCEQNLNHDAMYWYRQDPGQGLRLIYYSQIVNDFQKGDIAEGYSVSREKKESFPLTVTSAQKNPTAFYLCASSTIRGNSYNEQFFGPGTRLTVL.

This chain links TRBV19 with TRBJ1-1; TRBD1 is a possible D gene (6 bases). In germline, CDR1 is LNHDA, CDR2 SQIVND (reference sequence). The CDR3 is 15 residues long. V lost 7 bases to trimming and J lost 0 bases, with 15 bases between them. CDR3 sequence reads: CASIPGQTLNTEAFF. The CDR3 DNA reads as TGTGCCAGTATCCCCGGACAGACTTTGAACACTGAAGCTTTCTTT.

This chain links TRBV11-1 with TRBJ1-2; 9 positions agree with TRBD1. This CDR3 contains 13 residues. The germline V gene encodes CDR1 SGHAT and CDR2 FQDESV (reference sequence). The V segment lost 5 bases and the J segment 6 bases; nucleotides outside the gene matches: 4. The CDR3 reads CASSRTGANGYTF. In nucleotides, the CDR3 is TGTGCCAGCAGCCGGACAGGGGCTAATGGCTACACCTTC. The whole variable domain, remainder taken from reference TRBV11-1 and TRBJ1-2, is EAEVAQSPRYKITEKSQAVAFWCDPISGHATLYWYRQILGQGPELLVQFQDESVVDDSQLPKDRFSAERLKGVDSTLKIQPAELGDSAMYLCASSRTGANGYTFGSGTRLTVV.

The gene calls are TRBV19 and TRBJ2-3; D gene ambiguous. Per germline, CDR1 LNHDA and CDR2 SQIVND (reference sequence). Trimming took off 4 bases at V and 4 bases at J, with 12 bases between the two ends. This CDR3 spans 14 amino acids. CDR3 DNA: TGTGCCAGTAGTAGTTCCGTCGTGTCAGATACGCAGTATTTT. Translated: CASSSSVVSDTQYF. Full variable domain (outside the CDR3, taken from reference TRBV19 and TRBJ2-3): DGGITQSPKYLFRKEGQNVTLSCEQNLNHDAMYWYRQDPGQGLRLIYYSQIVNDFQKGDIAEGYSVSREKKESFPLTVTSAQKNPTAFYLCASSSSVVSDTQYFGPGTRLTVL.

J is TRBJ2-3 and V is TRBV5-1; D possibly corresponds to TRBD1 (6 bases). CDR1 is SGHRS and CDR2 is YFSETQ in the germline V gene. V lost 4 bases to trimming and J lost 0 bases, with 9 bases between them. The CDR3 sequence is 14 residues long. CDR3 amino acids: CASSTGQSTDTQYF. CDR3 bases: TGCGCCAGCAGCACCGGACAGAGCACAGATACGCAGTATTTT. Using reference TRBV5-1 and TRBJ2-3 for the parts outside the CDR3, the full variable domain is KAGVTQTPRYLIKTRGQQVTLSCSPISGHRSVSWYQQTPGQGLQFLFEYFSETQRNKGNFPGRFSGRQFSNSRSEMNVSTLELGDSALYLCASSTGQSTDTQYFGPGTRLTVL.

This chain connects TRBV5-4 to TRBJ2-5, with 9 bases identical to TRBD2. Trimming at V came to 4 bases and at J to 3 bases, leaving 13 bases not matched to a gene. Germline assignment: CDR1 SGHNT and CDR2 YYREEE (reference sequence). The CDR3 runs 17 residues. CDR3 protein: CASSPPPSGAEKETQYF. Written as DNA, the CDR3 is TGTGCCAGCAGCCCCCCCCCTAGCGGGGCGGAGAAAGAGACCCAGTACTTC.

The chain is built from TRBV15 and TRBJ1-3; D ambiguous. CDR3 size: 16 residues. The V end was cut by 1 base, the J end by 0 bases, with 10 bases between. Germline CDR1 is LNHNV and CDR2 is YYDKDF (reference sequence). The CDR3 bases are TGTGCCACCAGCAGAGTGCGCGCGGGCTCTGGAAACACCATATATTTT. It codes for CATSRVRAGSGNTIYF.

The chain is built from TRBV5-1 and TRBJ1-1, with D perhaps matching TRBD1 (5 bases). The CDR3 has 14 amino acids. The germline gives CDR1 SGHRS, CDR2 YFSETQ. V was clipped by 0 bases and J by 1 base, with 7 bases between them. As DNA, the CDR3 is TGCGCCAGCAGCTTGGACAGGTCGAACACTGAAGCTTTCTTT. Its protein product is CASSLDRSNTEAFF.

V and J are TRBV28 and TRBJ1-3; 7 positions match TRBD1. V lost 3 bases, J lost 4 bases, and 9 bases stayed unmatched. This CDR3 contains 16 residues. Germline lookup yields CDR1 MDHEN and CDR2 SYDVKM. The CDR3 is CASSFSRTGFGNTIYF. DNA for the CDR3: TGTGCCAGCAGTTTTTCTCGGACAGGCTTCGGAAACACCATATATTTT.

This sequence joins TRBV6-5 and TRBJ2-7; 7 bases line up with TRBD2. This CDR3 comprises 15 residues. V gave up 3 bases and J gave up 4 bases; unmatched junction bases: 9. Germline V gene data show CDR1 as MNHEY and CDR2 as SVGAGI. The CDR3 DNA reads TGTGCCAGCAGTTATTCGGGCGGGAGTGTTTACGAGCAGTACTTC. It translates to CASSYSGGSVYEQYF.

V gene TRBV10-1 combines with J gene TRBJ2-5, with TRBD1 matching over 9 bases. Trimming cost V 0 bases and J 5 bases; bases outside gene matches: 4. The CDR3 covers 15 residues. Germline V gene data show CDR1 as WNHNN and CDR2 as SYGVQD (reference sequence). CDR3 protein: CASSESGTGFETQYF. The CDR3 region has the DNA TGCGCCAGCAGTGAGTCGGGGACAGGGTTCGAGACCCAGTACTTC.

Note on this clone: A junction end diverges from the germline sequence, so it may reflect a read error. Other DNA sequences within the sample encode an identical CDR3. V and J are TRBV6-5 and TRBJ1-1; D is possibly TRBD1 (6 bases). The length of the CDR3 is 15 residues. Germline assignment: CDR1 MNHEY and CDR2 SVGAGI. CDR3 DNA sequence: TGTGCCAGCAGCTACTCAGGACAGATCAACACTGAAGCTTTCTTT. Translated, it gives CASSYSGQINTEAFF.

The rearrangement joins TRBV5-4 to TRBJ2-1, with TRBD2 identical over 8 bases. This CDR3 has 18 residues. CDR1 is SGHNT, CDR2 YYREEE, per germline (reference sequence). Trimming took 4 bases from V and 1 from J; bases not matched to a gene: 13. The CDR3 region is CASSTGTRGSLSYNEQFF. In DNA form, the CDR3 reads TGTGCCAGCAGCACCGGGACTAGGGGTTCATTATCCTACAATGAGCAGTTCTTC.

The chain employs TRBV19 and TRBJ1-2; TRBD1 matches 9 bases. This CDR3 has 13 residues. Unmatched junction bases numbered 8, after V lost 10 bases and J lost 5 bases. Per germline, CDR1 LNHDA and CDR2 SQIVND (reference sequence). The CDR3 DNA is TGTGCCACTTGGGACAGGGTAGGGTATGGCTACACCTTC. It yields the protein CATWDRVGYGYTF.

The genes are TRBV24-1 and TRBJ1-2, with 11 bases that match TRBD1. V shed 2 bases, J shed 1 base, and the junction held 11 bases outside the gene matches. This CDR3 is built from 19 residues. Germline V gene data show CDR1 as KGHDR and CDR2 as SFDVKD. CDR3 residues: CATSDSPGTGGEVNYGYTF. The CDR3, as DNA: TGTGCCACCAGTGATTCGCCCGGGACAGGGGGAGAGGTTAACTATGGCTACACCTTC.

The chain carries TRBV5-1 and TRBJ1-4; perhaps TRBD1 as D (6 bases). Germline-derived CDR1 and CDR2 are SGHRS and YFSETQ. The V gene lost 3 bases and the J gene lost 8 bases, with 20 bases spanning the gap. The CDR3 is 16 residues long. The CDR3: CASSSARRGASEKLFF. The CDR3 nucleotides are TGCGCCAGCAGCTCCGCCCGGCGGGGGGCATCGGAAAAACTGTTTTTT.

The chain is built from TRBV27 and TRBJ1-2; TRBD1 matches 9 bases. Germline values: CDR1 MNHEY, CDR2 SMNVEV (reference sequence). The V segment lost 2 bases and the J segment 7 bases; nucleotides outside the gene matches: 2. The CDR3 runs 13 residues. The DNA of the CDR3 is TGTGCCAGCAGTTTACAGGACAGGGGTGGCTACACCTTC. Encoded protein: CASSLQDRGGYTF.

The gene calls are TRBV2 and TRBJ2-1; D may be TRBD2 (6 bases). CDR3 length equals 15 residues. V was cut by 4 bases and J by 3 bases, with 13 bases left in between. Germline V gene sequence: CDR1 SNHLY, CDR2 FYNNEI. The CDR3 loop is CASSVLGGNYNEQFF. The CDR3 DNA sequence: TGTGCCAGCAGTGTTCTGGGGGGAAACTACAATGAGCAGTTCTTC.

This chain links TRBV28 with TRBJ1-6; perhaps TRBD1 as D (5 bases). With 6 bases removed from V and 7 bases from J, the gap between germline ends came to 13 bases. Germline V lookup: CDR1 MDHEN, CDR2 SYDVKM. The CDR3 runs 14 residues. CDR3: CASRPHRWNSPLHF. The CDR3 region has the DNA TGTGCCAGCAGGCCCCACAGGTGGAATTCACCCCTCCACTTT. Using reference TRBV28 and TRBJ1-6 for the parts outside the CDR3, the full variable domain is DVKVTQSSRYLVKRTGEKVFLECVQDMDHENMFWYRQDPGLGLRLIYFSYDVKMKEKGDIPEGYSVSREKKERFSLILESASTNQTSMYLCASRPHRWNSPLHFGNGTRLTVT.

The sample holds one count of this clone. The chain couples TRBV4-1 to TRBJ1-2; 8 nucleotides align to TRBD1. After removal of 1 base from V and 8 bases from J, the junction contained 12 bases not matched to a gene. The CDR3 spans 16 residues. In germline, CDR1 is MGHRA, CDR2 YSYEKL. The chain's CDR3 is CASSQGFPTGARGYTF. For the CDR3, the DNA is TGCGCCAGCAGCCAAGGGTTTCCGACAGGGGCAAGGGGCTACACCTTC.